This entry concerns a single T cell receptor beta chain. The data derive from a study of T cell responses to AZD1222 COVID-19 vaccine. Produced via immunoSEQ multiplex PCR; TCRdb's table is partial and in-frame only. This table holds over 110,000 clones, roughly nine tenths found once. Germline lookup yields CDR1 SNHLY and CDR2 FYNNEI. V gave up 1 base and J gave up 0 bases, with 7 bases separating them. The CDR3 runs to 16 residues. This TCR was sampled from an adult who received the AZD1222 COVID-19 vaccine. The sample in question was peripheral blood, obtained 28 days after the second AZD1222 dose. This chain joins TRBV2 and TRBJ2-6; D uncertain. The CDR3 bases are TGTGCCAGCAGTGAAGGGCGGAGCTCTGGGGCCAACGTCCTGACTTTC. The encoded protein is CASSEGRSSGANVLTF.